A single sample gave rise to the 19 T cell receptor beta chains below, sequenced in a study of blood T cell repertoires in COVID-19. Assay: immunoSEQ multiplex PCR; the TCRdb copy retains only in-frame clones and omits some. The sample carries under 60,000 clones, approximately 88% recorded once. Sequences were obtained from peripheral blood. These receptor sequences come from a man aged 25-45 years with COVID-19, enrolled during active disease.

The chain joins TRBV7-2 to TRBJ2-5, with 7 bases lining up with TRBD1. V lost 5 bases, J lost 4 bases, and 4 bases stayed unmatched. The CDR3 covers 13 residues. The V gene's germline CDR1 is SGHTA and CDR2 FQGNSA. The DNA of the CDR3 is TGTGCCAGCAGCACGCGGACAGGAGAGACCCAGTACTTC. Protein sequence: CASSTRTGETQYF.

The rearrangement joins TRBV19 to TRBJ1-5, with D possibly matching TRBD1 (5 bases). The length of the CDR3 is 16 residues. Germline V gene data show CDR1 as LNHDA and CDR2 as SQIVND (reference sequence). Trimming removed 3 bases from V and 0 bases from J, with 12 bases in between. The CDR3 coding sequence is TGTGCCAGTAGTATTAGCGGGACGGATAGCAATCAGCCCCAGCATTTT. Translation gives CASSISGTDSNQPQHF. Based on the CDR3 plus reference TRBV19 and TRBJ1-5, the full variable domain is DGGITQSPKYLFRKEGQNVTLSCEQNLNHDAMYWYRQDPGQGLRLIYYSQIVNDFQKGDIAEGYSVSREKKESFPLTVTSAQKNPTAFYLCASSISGTDSNQPQHFGDGTRLSIL.

V gene TRBV19 combines with J gene TRBJ1-4; D not certain. Germline CDR1 LNHDA, CDR2 SQIVND (reference sequence). The CDR3 is made up of 12 amino acids. Trimming took off 3 bases at V and 8 bases at J, with 7 bases between the two ends. The CDR3 coding sequence is TGTGCCAGTAGTATGGAGGAGGAAAAACTGTTTTTT. It translates to CASSMEEEKLFF. Looking up the rest from reference TRBV19 and TRBJ1-4 gives the full variable domain: DGGITQSPKYLFRKEGQNVTLSCEQNLNHDAMYWYRQDPGQGLRLIYYSQIVNDFQKGDIAEGYSVSREKKESFPLTVTSAQKNPTAFYLCASSMEEEKLFFGSGTQLSVL.

The V call is TRBV7-9, the J call TRBJ1-4; D is undetermined. The CDR3 sequence is 17 residues long. Trimming took 0 bases from V and 4 from J, leaving 15 bases between them. Germline CDR1 and CDR2: SEHNR and FQNEAQ (reference sequence). In DNA, the CDR3 is TGTGCCAGCAGCTTAGCGTCGGAGGGCCCAGTTAATGAAAAACTGTTTTTT. Its protein product is CASSLASEGPVNEKLFF.

This chain joins TRBV7-2 and TRBJ2-1; the D gene is possibly TRBD2 (7 bases). The V end lost 4 bases, the J end lost 8 bases, and 18 bases lay between the germline ends. This CDR3 spans 15 amino acids. Germline V lookup: CDR1 SGHTA, CDR2 FQGNSA. CDR3 nucleotide sequence: TGTGCCAGCAGCTCGAGTCGGGGGGCGGGCGATGAGCAGTTCTTC. Protein product: CASSSSRGAGDEQFF.

This chain uses TRBV6-4 with TRBJ2-1; TRBD2 aligns across 11 bases. This CDR3 comprises 17 residues. V trimming: 5 bases; J trimming: 6 bases; junction bases outside the gene matches: 12. Germline V gene lookup returns CDR1 MRHNA and CDR2 SNTAGT. CDR3 amino acids: CASSQGGTSGTFNEQFF. The CDR3 region has the DNA TGTGCCAGCAGTCAGGGTGGGACTAGCGGAACTTTCAATGAGCAGTTCTTC.

The V and J genes are TRBV2 and TRBJ1-3; 11 bases align to TRBD1. The length of the CDR3 is 14 residues. CDR1 SNHLY and CDR2 FYNNEI come from the germline V gene. V dropped 6 bases and J dropped 4; count of bases not matched to a gene: 2. The CDR3 DNA reads TGTGCCAGCAGGGACAGGGGGCTCGGAAACACCATATATTTT. Its protein is CASRDRGLGNTIYF. Full variable domain (outside the CDR3, taken from reference TRBV2 and TRBJ1-3): EPEVTQTPSHQVTQMGQEVILRCVPISNHLYFYWYRQILGQKVEFLVSFYNNEISEKSEIFDDQFSVERPDGSNFTLKIRSTKLEDSAMYFCASRDRGLGNTIYFGEGSWLTVV.

A single count supports this clone. The CDR3 region is CSVGTVQGPQETQYF. CDR3 in DNA: TGCAGCGTTGGTACCGTACAGGGGCCCCAAGAGACCCAGTACTTC. This sequence joins TRBV29-1 and TRBJ2-5; 7 bases fit TRBD1. Germline assignment: CDR1 SQVTM and CDR2 ANQGSEA. This CDR3 comprises 15 residues. V gave up 4 bases and J gave up 1 base; unmatched junction bases: 9.

V gene TRBV14 combines with J gene TRBJ2-7; TRBD2 agrees at 8 bases. The CDR3 sequence is 15 residues long. Trimming cost V 4 bases and J 5 bases; bases outside gene matches: 10. CDR1 is SGHDN and CDR2 is FVKESK in the germline V gene. CDR3 residues: CASSPGSGSLHEQYF. Here the CDR3 DNA reads TGTGCCAGCAGCCCTGGGAGCGGGAGTTTACACGAGCAGTACTTC. Together with reference TRBV14 and TRBJ2-7, the CDR3 gives the full variable domain: EAGVTQFPSHSVIEKGQTVTLRCDPISGHDNLYWYRRVMGKEIKFLLHFVKESKQDESGMPNNRFLAERTGGTYSTLKVQPAELEDSGVYFCASSPGSGSLHEQYFGPGTRLTVT.

This chain joins TRBV24-1 and TRBJ2-1; 7 nucleotides agree with TRBD2. Germline CDR1 and CDR2: KGHDR and SFDVKD. CDR3 length: 15 amino acids. V dropped 7 bases and J dropped 4; count of bases not matched to a gene: 9. CDR3 sequence: CATSPGGSVYNEQFF. For the CDR3, the DNA is TGTGCCACCAGCCCTGGCGGGAGTGTTTACAATGAGCAGTTCTTC.

There are a few counts of this clone. The chain joins TRBV15 to TRBJ2-6, with 8 bases aligning to TRBD1. This CDR3 has 15 residues. V shed 6 bases and J 1 base; nucleotides not matched to a gene: 2. Per germline, CDR1 LNHNV and CDR2 YYDKDF (reference sequence). The CDR3 here is CATRRQGSGANVLTF. CDR3 in DNA: TGTGCCACCAGGAGACAGGGGTCTGGGGCCAACGTCCTGACTTTC.

The J gene is TRBJ1-6, the V gene TRBV4-3; D might be TRBD1 (6 bases). There are 16 residues in the CDR3. V was pared by 0 bases and J by 10 bases, with 16 bases between. Germline V lookup: CDR1 LGHNA, CDR2 YSLEER. CDR3 region: CASSQDRGARGSPLHF. The CDR3 DNA sequence: TGCGCCAGCAGCCAAGATCGGGGGGCGCGAGGGTCACCCCTCCACTTT.

This sequence joins TRBV27 and TRBJ2-7; D is ambiguous. The CDR3 covers 14 residues. Germline V gives CDR1 MNHEY, CDR2 SMNVEV (reference sequence). V was trimmed by 5 bases and J by 0 bases, leaving 11 bases between them. DNA of the CDR3: TGTGCCAGCAGTAGAACGCTAGACTCCTACGAGCAGTACTTC. This codes for CASSRTLDSYEQYF.

This chain uses TRBV5-1 with TRBJ2-2, with a tentative D call TRBD1 (6 bases). From germline, CDR1 is SGHRS and CDR2 YFSETQ. The V end was cut by 0 bases, the J end by 0 bases, with 6 bases between. This CDR3 comprises 15 residues. The CDR3 DNA reads as TGCGCCAGCAGCTTGGGGGACACGAACACCGGGGAGCTGTTTTTT. Protein product: CASSLGDTNTGELFF.

This sequence joins TRBV15 and TRBJ1-1, with TRBD1 identical over 8 bases. V trimming: 1 base; J trimming: 2 bases; junction bases outside the gene matches: 3. The CDR3 loop spans 15 amino acids. In germline, CDR1 is LNHNV, CDR2 YYDKDF (reference sequence). CDR3 amino acids: CATSRGTGLNTEAFF. In nucleotides, the CDR3 is TGTGCCACCAGCAGAGGGACAGGGCTTAACACTGAAGCTTTCTTT.

This sequence joins TRBV18 and TRBJ2-1; D may be TRBD2 (6 bases). Germline V gives CDR1 KGHSH, CDR2 LQKENI. This CDR3 contains 15 residues. V was shortened by 1 base and J by 0 bases, with 7 bases between the two germline ends. The CDR3 protein is CASSPLADSYNEQFF. CDR3 DNA sequence: TGTGCCAGCTCACCACTAGCGGACTCCTACAATGAGCAGTTCTTC.

The V gene is TRBV11-3, the J gene TRBJ2-2, with TRBD2 matching over 7 bases. The CDR3 runs 17 residues. Germline V gene lookup returns CDR1 SGHNT and CDR2 YENEEA. Unmatched junction bases numbered 14, after V lost 5 bases and J lost 5 bases. DNA for the CDR3: TGTGCCAGCAGCGCCGGGGAGGGCTCGGGTTTGACCGGGGAGCTGTTTTTT. Translation gives CASSAGEGSGLTGELFF.

The rearrangement joins TRBV19 to TRBJ1-1; a weak D match, TRBD1 (5 bases). Germline values: CDR1 LNHDA, CDR2 SQIVND (reference sequence). V lost 4 bases to trimming and J lost 4 bases, with 16 bases between them. The CDR3 covers 15 residues. CDR3 in DNA: TGTGCCAGTAGTAAGTTTGGGGCATTGATCACTGAAGCTTTCTTT. Protein: CASSKFGALITEAFF.

This chain joins TRBV18 and TRBJ1-1; the match to TRBD1 covers 7 bases. The CDR3 has 12 amino acids. The J segment lost 7 bases and the V segment lost 4 bases, leaving 3 bases of the junction unmatched. Germline assignment: CDR1 KGHSH and CDR2 LQKENI. The DNA for the CDR3 is TGTGCCAGCTCACAGGGGGCAGGTGAAGCTTTCTTT. Its protein is CASSQGAGEAFF.